The 21 T cell receptor beta chains below were found in one sample sequenced in a study of beta chain features in type 1 diabetes. Expressed TCRB transcripts were sequenced, since all the RNA that had been isolated was reverse transcribed. Assay: immunoSEQ multiplex PCR; the TCRdb copy retains only in-frame clones and omits some. Of over 300,000 clones listed, approximately 10% are singletons. General study points: Shorter TCRB CDR3s, moderately but significantly so, marked every one of the four CD4+ subsets in Type 1 diabetes patients.

These receptors' targets are unknown. Source material: central memory CD4+ T cells from blood. The receptors were sampled from a man between 25 and 39 years old with type 1 diabetes.

This sequence joins TRBV2 and TRBJ1-1; D not resolved. The CDR3 consists of 15 residues. The V gene lost 4 bases and the J gene lost 5 bases, with 17 bases spanning the gap. Germline assignment: CDR1 SNHLY and CDR2 FYNNEI. CDR3 sequence (DNA): TGTGCCAGCAGTGTGTCCCGGACGGGGAGGACTGAAGCTTTCTTT. Amino acid sequence: CASSVSRTGRTEAFF. Combining the CDR3 with reference TRBV2 and TRBJ1-1 gives the whole variable domain EPEVTQTPSHQVTQMGQEVILRCVPISNHLYFYWYRQILGQKVEFLVSFYNNEISEKSEIFDDQFSVERPDGSNFTLKIRSTKLEDSAMYFCASSVSRTGRTEAFFGQGTRLTVV.

The V and J genes are TRBV30 and TRBJ2-2, with a possible D match to TRBD1 (5 bases). Between the trimmed V and J ends, which lost 2 bases and 8 bases, there was a span of 12 bases. CDR1 GTSNPN and CDR2 SVGIG come from the germline V gene (reference sequence). The CDR3 is 13 residues long. In nucleotides, the CDR3 is TGTGCCTGGAGTAGGGGTTTACCGGGGGAGCTGTTTTTT. Its translation is CAWSRGLPGELFF.

The CDR3 DNA is TGTGCCAGCAGCTTAAGCCTAGTCGGCACAGATACGCAGTATTTT. This sequence encodes CASSLSLVGTDTQYF. The J gene is TRBJ2-3, the V gene TRBV11-2; D not resolved. The germline V gene has CDR1 SGHAT and CDR2 FQNNGV. With 2 bases removed from V and 1 base from J, the gap between germline ends came to 10 bases. There are 15 residues in the CDR3.

The chain combines TRBV6-6 with TRBJ2-3, with D uncertain. The CDR3 contains 12 residues. Germline lookup yields CDR1 MNHNY and CDR2 SVGAGI (reference sequence). V dropped 2 bases and J dropped 6 bases, with 6 bases sitting between them. CDR3 region: CASSYPPDTQYF. The CDR3 bases are TGTGCCAGCAGTTACCCGCCCGATACGCAGTATTTT.

This clone was found a few times. J is TRBJ2-2 and V is TRBV29-1; no clear D gene. This CDR3 region has 12 residues. Deletions cut 5 bases from V and 4 bases from J, with 8 bases between. Germline loops: CDR1 SQVTM, CDR2 ANQGSEA. For the CDR3, the DNA is TGCAGCGTTTCCGGACCCACCGGGGAGCTGTTTTTT. Translation gives CSVSGPTGELFF.

V usage is TRBV15 and J usage is TRBJ2-2; 7 bases align to TRBD1. CDR1 LNHNV and CDR2 YYDKDF come from the germline V gene (reference sequence). The CDR3 is made up of 15 amino acids. With V trimmed by 5 bases and J by 7 bases, 10 bases remained unmatched. The CDR3 here is CATSVFTGVGGELFF. CDR3 DNA sequence: TGTGCCACCAGCGTTTTTACAGGGGTCGGCGGGGAGCTGTTTTTT.

V is TRBV29-1 and J is TRBJ1-4; 7 bases are shared with TRBD1. The germline V gene encodes CDR1 SQVTM and CDR2 ANQGSEA. This CDR3 region has 14 residues. With 6 bases clipped from V and 3 bases from J, the junction kept 7 bases outside the gene matches. Here the CDR3 reads CSVLPGTANEKLFF. In DNA form, the CDR3 reads TGCAGCGTCCTCCCCGGGACAGCTAATGAAAAACTGTTTTTT.

This clone occurred many times. The chain combines TRBV10-3 with TRBJ1-1, with D possibly being TRBD1 (5 bases). Germline values: CDR1 ENHRY, CDR2 SYGVKD. Deletions cut 3 bases from V and 4 bases from J, with 15 bases between. The CDR3 is 15 residues long. The CDR3 is CAISDVANGGTEAFF. The DNA of the CDR3 is TGTGCCATCAGTGATGTTGCAAATGGGGGCACTGAAGCTTTCTTT.

This clone was picked up a small number of times. This chain uses TRBV5-8 with TRBJ1-5; D is possibly TRBD1 (6 bases). The CDR3 runs to 14 residues. CDR1 is SGHTS and CDR2 is YDEGEE in the germline V gene. The V gene lost 4 bases and the J gene lost 3 bases, with 11 bases spanning the gap. CDR3 bases: TGTGCCAGCAGCAAGGGGGTAGTCAATCAGCCCCAGCATTTT. As protein: CASSKGVVNQPQHF.

The chain is built from TRBV30 and TRBJ2-5; a weak D match, TRBD2 (6 bases). The CDR3 is 13 amino acids. The germline V and J ends were trimmed by 2 bases and 5 bases, with 12 bases remaining between them. Germline V gives CDR1 GTSNPN, CDR2 SVGIG (reference sequence). The CDR3 DNA sequence: TGTGCCTGGAGTAGAACTAGCCGGGAGACCCAGTACTTC. Its translation is CAWSRTSRETQYF.

The chain joins TRBV7-9 to TRBJ2-5; TRBD1 aligns across 8 bases. Germline-derived CDR1 and CDR2 are SEHNR and FQNEAQ (reference sequence). V shed 5 bases and J 4 bases; nucleotides not matched to a gene: 12. This CDR3 has 16 amino acids. The CDR3 region is CASSPSRQGRGETQYF. In nucleotides, the CDR3 is TGTGCCAGCAGCCCCTCCCGACAGGGGAGAGGAGAGACCCAGTACTTC.

This clone has just a few counts. This sequence joins TRBV9 and TRBJ2-1; 8 bases line up with TRBD2. This CDR3 is built from 15 residues. The V and J ends lost 4 bases and 8 bases, in that order; junction bases with no gene match: 11. Germline V gene sequence: CDR1 SGDLS, CDR2 YYNGEE. In DNA, the CDR3 is TGTGCCAGCAGCCCTACCGCGGGGGGCGCCGATGAGCAGTTCTTC. Its protein product is CASSPTAGGADEQFF.

As for this clone: The same CDR3 can be traced to other DNA sequences in this sample. This rearrangement joins TRBV10-3 to TRBJ1-2; D remains unclear. V lost 4 bases, J lost 1 base, and 7 bases lay in between. The CDR3 contains 13 residues. Per the germline V gene, CDR1 is ENHRY and CDR2 is SYGVKD. For the CDR3, the DNA is TGTGCCATCAGTGGAGATGGTAACTATGGCTACACCTTC. Its translation is CAISGDGNYGYTF.

Only a few counts were recorded for this clone. The gene calls are TRBV11-3 and TRBJ2-1; TRBD2 matches 7 bases. Germline CDR1 SGHNT, CDR2 YENEEA. The CDR3 runs 16 residues. The junction had 10 bases not matched to a gene; V was cut back by 4 bases and J by 4 bases. The DNA for the CDR3 is TGTGCCAGCAGCTCCCGTTTGGCGGGGGTTTACAATGAGCAGTTCTTC. Translation gives CASSSRLAGVYNEQFF.

The CDR3 protein is CASRRTGGAGSGANVLTF. In nucleotides, the CDR3 is TGTGCCAGCAGAAGGACAGGGGGCGCCGGCTCTGGGGCCAACGTCCTGACTTTC. The gene calls are TRBV7-2 and TRBJ2-6, with 11 bases aligning to TRBD1. The CDR3 has 18 amino acids. V was pared by 6 bases and J by 0 bases, with 7 bases of the junction left unmatched. CDR1 is SGHTA and CDR2 is FQGNSA in the germline V gene.

This clone was seen just once. The chain has TRBV30 and TRBJ1-1, with TRBD1 as a possible D gene (5 bases). This CDR3 is 13 amino acids long. The V end lost 6 bases, the J end lost 0 bases, and 11 bases lay between the germline ends. CDR1 and CDR2 from the germline V gene are GTSNPN and SVGIG (reference sequence). This CDR3 reads CACKGDLNTEAFF. For the CDR3, the DNA is TGTGCCTGTAAAGGGGATCTGAACACTGAAGCTTTCTTT.

This clone has more than one count but fewer than ten. CDR3 sequence: CASSLWGTASYEQYF. CDR3 nucleotide sequence: TGTGCCAGCAGTTTATGGGGGACGGCTTCCTACGAGCAGTACTTC. The chain carries TRBV28 and TRBJ2-7; D assignment may be TRBD1 or TRBD2 (5 bases each). The CDR3 loop spans 15 amino acids. CDR1 is MDHEN and CDR2 is SYDVKM in the germline V gene. Trimming removed 0 bases at V and 1 base at J, with 10 bases between. The complete variable domain, with remaining parts taken from reference TRBV28 and TRBJ2-7, reads DVKVTQSSRYLVKRTGEKVFLECVQDMDHENMFWYRQDPGLGLRLIYFSYDVKMKEKGDIPEGYSVSREKKERFSLILESASTNQTSMYLCASSLWGTASYEQYFGPGTRLTVT.

As regards this clone: Other DNA sequences in this specimen translate into the identical CDR3. The rearrangement uses TRBV18 and TRBJ2-1; no reliable D call. Looked up from germline, CDR1 is KGHSH and CDR2 is LQKENI. The CDR3 runs to 13 residues. V was pared by 1 base and J by 4 bases, with 5 bases between. For the CDR3, the DNA is TGTGCCAGCTCACCACAGAGTTACAATGAGCAGTTCTTC. It codes for CASSPQSYNEQFF.

This clone was seen a few times. The same CDR3 can be traced to other DNA sequences in this sample. This rearrangement joins TRBV11-2 to TRBJ1-2; D call uncertain. CDR1 is SGHAT and CDR2 is FQNNGV in the germline V gene. Trimming took 1 base from V and 1 from J, leaving 7 bases between them. This CDR3 comprises 14 residues. The CDR3 DNA follows: TGTGCCAGCAGCTTAGGCCACAGTAACTATGGCTACACCTTC. It translates to CASSLGHSNYGYTF.

The V call is TRBV29-1, the J call TRBJ2-1; the D is unclear. Germline assignment: CDR1 SQVTM and CDR2 ANQGSEA. V lost 7 bases and J lost 4, with 8 bases in between. The CDR3 is 11 residues long. The CDR3 region is CSAAPYNEQFF. The CDR3 nucleotides read TGCAGCGCCGCCCCTTACAATGAGCAGTTCTTC.

This clone appeared a few times. This rearrangement joins TRBV7-6 to TRBJ1-5; 9 bases are shared with TRBD1. Germline V lookup: CDR1 SGHVS, CDR2 FNYEAQ. CDR3 size: 14 residues. The V segment lost 1 base and the J segment 6 bases; nucleotides outside the gene matches: 1. CDR3 protein: CASSLGTGAQPQHF. Here the CDR3 DNA reads TGTGCCAGCAGCTTAGGGACAGGGGCTCAGCCCCAGCATTTT.